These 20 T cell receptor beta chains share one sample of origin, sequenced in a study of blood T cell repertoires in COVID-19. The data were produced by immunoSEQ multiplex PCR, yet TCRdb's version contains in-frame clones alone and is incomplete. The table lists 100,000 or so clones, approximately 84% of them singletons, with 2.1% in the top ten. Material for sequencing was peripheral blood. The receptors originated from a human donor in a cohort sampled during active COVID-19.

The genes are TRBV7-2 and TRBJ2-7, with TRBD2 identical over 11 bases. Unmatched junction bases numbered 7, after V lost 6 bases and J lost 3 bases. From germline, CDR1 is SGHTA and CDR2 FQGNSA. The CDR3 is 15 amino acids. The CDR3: CASRKTSGSFYEQYF. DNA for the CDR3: TGTGCCAGCAGGAAAACTAGCGGGAGTTTCTACGAGCAGTACTTC.

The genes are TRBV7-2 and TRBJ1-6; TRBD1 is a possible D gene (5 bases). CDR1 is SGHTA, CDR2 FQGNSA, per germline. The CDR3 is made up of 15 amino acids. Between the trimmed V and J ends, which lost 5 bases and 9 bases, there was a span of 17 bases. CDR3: CASSPQGYPSSPLHF. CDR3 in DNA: TGTGCCAGCAGCCCTCAGGGTTACCCCTCTTCACCCCTCCACTTT.

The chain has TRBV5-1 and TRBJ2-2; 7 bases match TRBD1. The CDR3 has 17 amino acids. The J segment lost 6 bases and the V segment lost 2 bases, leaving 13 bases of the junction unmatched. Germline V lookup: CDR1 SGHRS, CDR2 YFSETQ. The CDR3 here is CASSFKTGTAIPGELFF. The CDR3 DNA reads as TGCGCCAGCAGCTTTAAAACCGGGACAGCCATCCCCGGGGAGCTGTTTTTT.

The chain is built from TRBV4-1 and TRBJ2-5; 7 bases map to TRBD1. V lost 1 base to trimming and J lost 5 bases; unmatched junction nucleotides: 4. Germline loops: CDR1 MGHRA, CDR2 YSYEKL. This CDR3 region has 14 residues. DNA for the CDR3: TGCGCCAGCAGCCAAGTACAGGGGATGGAGACCCAGTACTTC. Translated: CASSQVQGMETQYF.

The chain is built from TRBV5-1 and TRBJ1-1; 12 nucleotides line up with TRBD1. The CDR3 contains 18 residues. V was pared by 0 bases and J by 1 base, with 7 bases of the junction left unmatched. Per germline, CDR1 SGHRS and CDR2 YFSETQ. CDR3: CASSLARGTGGENTEAFF. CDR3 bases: TGCGCCAGCAGCTTGGCCCGAGGGACAGGGGGCGAGAACACTGAAGCTTTCTTT. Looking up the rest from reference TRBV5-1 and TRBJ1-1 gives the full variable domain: KAGVTQTPRYLIKTRGQQVTLSCSPISGHRSVSWYQQTPGQGLQFLFEYFSETQRNKGNFPGRFSGRQFSNSRSEMNVSTLELGDSALYLCASSLARGTGGENTEAFFGQGTRLTVV.

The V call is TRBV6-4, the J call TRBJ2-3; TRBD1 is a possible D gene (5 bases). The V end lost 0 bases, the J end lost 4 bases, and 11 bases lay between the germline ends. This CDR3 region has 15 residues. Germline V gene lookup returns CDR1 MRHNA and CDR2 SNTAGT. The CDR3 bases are TGTGCCAGCAGTGACTCGACACTGACAGCAGATACGCAGTATTTT. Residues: CASSDSTLTADTQYF.

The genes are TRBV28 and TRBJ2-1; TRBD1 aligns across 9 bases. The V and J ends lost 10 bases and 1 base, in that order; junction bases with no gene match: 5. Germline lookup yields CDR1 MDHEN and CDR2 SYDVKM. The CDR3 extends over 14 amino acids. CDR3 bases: TGTGCCACTAAACAGGGGGCATCCTACAATGAGCAGTTCTTC. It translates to CATKQGASYNEQFF.

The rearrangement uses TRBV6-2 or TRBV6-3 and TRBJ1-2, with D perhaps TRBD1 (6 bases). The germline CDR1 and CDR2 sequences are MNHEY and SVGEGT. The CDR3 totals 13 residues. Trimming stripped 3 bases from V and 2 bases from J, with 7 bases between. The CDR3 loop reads CASSYTGNYGYTF. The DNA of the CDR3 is TGTGCCAGCAGTTATACAGGGAACTATGGCTACACCTTC.

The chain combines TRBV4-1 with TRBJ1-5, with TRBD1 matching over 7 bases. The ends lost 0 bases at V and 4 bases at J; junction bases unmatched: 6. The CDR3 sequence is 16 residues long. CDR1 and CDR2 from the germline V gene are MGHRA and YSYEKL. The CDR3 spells CASSQEIGGWNQPQHF. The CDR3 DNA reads TGCGCCAGCAGCCAAGAGATAGGGGGCTGGAATCAGCCCCAGCATTTT.

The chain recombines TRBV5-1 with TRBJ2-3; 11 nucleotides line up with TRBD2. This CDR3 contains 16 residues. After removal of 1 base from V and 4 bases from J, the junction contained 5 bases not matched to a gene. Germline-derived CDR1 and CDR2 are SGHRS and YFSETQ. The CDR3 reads CASSLPSGRTPDTQYF. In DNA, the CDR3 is TGCGCCAGCAGCTTGCCTAGCGGGAGGACGCCAGATACGCAGTATTTT.

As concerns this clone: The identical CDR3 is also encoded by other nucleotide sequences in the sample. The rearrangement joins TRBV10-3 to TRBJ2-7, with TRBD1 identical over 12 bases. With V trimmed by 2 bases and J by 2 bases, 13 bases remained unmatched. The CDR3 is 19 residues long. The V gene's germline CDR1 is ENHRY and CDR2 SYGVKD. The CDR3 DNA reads TGTGCCATCAGTGAGACCGCGGGGGGACAGGGGGCGGGTCCCTACGAGCAGTACTTC. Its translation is CAISETAGGQGAGPYEQYF.

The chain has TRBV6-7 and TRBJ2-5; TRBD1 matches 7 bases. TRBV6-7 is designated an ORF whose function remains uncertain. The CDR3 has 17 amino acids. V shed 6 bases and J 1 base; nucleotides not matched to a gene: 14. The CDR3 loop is CASSPWTGGLPQETQYF. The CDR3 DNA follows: TGTGCCAGCAGCCCCTGGACAGGTGGGCTACCCCAAGAGACCCAGTACTTC.

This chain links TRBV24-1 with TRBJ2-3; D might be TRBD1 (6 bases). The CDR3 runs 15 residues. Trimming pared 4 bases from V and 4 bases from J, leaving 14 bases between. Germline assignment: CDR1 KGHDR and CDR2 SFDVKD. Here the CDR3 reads CATSERTGPADTQYF. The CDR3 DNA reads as TGTGCCACCAGTGAGAGAACAGGGCCGGCAGATACGCAGTATTTT.

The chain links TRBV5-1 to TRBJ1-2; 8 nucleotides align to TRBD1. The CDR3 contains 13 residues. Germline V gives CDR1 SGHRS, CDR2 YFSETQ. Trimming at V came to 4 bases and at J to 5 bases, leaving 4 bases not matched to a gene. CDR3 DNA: TGCGCCAGCAGCACACAGGGGGAGTATGGCTACACCTTC. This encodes CASSTQGEYGYTF.

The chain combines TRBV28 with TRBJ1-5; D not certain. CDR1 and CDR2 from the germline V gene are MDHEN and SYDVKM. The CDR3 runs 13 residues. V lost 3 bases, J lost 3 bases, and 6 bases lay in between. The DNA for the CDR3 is TGTGCCAGCAGTTTTACAGTCAATCAGCCCCAGCATTTT. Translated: CASSFTVNQPQHF. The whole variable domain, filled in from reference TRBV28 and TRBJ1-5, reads DVKVTQSSRYLVKRTGEKVFLECVQDMDHENMFWYRQDPGLGLRLIYFSYDVKMKEKGDIPEGYSVSREKKERFSLILESASTNQTSMYLCASSFTVNQPQHFGDGTRLSIL.

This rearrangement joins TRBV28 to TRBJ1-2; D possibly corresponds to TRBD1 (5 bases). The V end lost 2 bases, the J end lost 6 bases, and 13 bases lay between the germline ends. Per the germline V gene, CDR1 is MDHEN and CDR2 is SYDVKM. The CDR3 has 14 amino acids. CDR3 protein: CASSLDAGFDGYTF. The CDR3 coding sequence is TGTGCCAGCAGTTTAGATGCAGGGTTTGATGGCTACACCTTC.

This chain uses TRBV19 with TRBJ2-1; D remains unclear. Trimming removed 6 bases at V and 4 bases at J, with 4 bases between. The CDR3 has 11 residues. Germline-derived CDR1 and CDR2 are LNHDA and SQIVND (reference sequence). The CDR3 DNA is TGTGCCAGTAGGTCTTACAATGAGCAGTTCTTC. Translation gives CASRSYNEQFF. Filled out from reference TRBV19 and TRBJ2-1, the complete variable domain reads DGGITQSPKYLFRKEGQNVTLSCEQNLNHDAMYWYRQDPGQGLRLIYYSQIVNDFQKGDIAEGYSVSREKKESFPLTVTSAQKNPTAFYLCASRSYNEQFFGPGTRLTVL.

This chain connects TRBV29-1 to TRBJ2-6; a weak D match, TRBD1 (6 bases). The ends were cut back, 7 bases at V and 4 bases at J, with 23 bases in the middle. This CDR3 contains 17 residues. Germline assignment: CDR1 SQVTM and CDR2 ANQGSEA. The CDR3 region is CSAQDEIQGSGANVLTF. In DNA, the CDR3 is TGCAGCGCCCAAGATGAGATACAGGGTTCAGGGGCCAACGTCCTGACTTTC. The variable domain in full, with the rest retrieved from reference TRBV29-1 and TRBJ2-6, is SAVISQKPSRDICQRGTSLTIQCQVDSQVTMMFWYRQQPGQSLTLIATANQGSEATYESGFVIDKFPISRPNLTFSTLTVSNMSPEDSSIYLCSAQDEIQGSGANVLTFGAGSRLTVL.

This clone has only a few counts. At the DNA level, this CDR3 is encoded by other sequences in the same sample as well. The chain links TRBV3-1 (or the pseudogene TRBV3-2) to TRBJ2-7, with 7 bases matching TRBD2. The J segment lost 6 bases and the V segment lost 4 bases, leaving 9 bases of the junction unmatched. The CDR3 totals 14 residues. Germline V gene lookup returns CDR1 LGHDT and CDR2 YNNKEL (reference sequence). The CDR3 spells CASSPAGGRGEQYF. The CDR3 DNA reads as TGTGCCAGCAGCCCCGCTGGCGGGAGAGGCGAGCAGTACTTC.

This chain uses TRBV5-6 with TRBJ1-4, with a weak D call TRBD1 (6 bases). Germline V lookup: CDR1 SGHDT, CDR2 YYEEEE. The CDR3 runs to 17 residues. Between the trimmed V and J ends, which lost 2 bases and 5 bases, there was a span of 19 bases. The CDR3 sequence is CASSFTGSASLNEKLFF. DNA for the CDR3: TGTGCCAGCAGCTTCACAGGGAGCGCGTCCCTAAATGAAAAACTGTTTTTT.